This paragraph reports one T cell receptor (beta chain). Researchers used 5'RACE with constant-segment primers to make TCR alpha and TCR beta cDNA libraries that carry sample barcodes and UMIs. TCRdb called the 5' RACE reads again in MiXCR, with one record for every CDR3 protein. This sample has about 400,000 distinct CDR3 sequences, with 20% to 25% found just once. The data were taken from a study of T-cell memory formation after mild COVID-19. The CDR3 extends over 14 amino acids. Germline values: CDR1 DFQATT, CDR2 SNEGSKA (reference sequence). Trimming shortened V by 4 bases and J by 3 bases, and 13 bases separated the two germline ends.

The sample was PBMCs or a T cell subset sorted from them (not recorded which). The sequence came from an adult woman who had mild COVID-19 (a few samples of this study predate the infection). Cell type and time point are not known. The chain couples TRBV20-1 to TRBJ2-1; D may be TRBD1 (6 bases). Written as DNA, the CDR3 is TGCAGTGCTACCCCGGGACACCTCTACAATGAGCAGTTCTTC. The encoded protein is CSATPGHLYNEQFF.